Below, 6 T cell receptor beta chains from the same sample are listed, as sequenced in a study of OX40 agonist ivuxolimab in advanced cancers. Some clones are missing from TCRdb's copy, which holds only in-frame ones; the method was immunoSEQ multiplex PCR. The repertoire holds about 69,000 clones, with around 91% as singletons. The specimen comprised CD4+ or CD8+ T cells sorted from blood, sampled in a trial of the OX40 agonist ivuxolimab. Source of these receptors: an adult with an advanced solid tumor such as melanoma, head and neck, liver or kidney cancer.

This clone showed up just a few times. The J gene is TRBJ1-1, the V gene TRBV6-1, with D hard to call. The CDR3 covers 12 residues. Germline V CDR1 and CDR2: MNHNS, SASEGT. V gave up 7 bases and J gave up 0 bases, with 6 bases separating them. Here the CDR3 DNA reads TGTGCCAGCATTTGGATGAACACTGAAGCTTTCTTT. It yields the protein CASIWMNTEAFF.

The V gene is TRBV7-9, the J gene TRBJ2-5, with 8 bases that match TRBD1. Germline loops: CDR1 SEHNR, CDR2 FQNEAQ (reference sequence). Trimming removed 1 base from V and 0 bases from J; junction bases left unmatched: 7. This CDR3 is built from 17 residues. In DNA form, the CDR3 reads TGTGCCAGCAGCTTAGGGGGGACAGGAGTACACCAAGAGACCCAGTACTTC. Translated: CASSLGGTGVHQETQYF.

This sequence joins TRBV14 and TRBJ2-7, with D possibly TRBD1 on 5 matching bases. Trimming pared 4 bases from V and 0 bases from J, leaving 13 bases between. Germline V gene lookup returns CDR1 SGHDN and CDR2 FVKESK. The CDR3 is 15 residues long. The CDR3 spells CASSLGAGFSYEQYF. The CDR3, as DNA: TGTGCCAGCAGCCTAGGGGCAGGGTTCTCCTACGAGCAGTACTTC. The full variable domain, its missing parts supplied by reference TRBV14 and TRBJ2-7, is EAGVTQFPSHSVIEKGQTVTLRCDPISGHDNLYWYRRVMGKEIKFLLHFVKESKQDESGMPNNRFLAERTGGTYSTLKVQPAELEDSGVYFCASSLGAGFSYEQYFGPGTRLTVT.

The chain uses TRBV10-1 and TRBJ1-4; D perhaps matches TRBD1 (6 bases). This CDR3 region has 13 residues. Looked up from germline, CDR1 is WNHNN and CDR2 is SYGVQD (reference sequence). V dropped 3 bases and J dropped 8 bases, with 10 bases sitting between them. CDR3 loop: CASSEAGTEKLFF. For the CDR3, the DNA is TGCGCCAGCAGTGAAGCCGGGACAGAAAAACTGTTTTTT.

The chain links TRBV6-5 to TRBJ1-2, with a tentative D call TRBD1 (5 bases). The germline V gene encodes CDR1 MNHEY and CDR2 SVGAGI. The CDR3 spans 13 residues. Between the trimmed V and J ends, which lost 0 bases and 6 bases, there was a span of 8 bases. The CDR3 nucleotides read TGTGCCAGCAGTTACTCGACAGTTAATGGCTACACCTTC. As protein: CASSYSTVNGYTF.

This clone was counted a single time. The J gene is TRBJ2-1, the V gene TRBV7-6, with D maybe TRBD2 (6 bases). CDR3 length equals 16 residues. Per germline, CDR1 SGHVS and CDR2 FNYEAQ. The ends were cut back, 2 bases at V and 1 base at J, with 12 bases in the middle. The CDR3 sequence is CASSLTVSGSYNEQFF. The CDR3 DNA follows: TGTGCCAGCAGCTTAACGGTTAGCGGATCCTACAATGAGCAGTTCTTC.